The 20 T cell receptor beta chains below all came from one sample that was sequenced in a study of cytomegalovirus exposure and HLA in healthy donors. PCR amplification relied on 60 Vbeta primers (plus 13 Jbeta primers). Data came from immunoSEQ multiplex PCR; TCRdb stores just in-frame clones and leaves some out. The repertoire holds 120,000 to 150,000 clones, with approximately 79% as singletons. Input material: PBMCs. The receptors stem from a woman aged 30 to 39 in good health and CMV-seronegative.

This clone showed up just once. This sequence joins TRBV27 and TRBJ1-3, with D possibly TRBD1 on 6 matching bases. Between the trimmed V and J ends, which lost 5 bases and 3 bases, there was a span of 14 bases. The CDR3 extends over 15 amino acids. Germline assignment: CDR1 MNHEY and CDR2 SMNVEV (reference sequence). The CDR3 here is CASSPTGYHGNTIYF. The DNA for the CDR3 is TGTGCCAGCAGTCCAACAGGGTATCATGGAAACACCATATATTTT.

This chain uses TRBV29-1 with TRBJ1-1, with D possibly TRBD1 on 5 matching bases. The CDR3 is made up of 12 amino acids. The germline V gene has CDR1 SQVTM and CDR2 ANQGSEA. Trimming left V 4 bases short and J 7 bases short, with 13 bases between. The DNA for the CDR3 is TGCAGCGTTGCAGGGTTTACCGATGAAGCTTTCTTT. Residues: CSVAGFTDEAFF.

The genes are TRBV27 and TRBJ1-2, with no clear D. Between the trimmed V and J ends, which lost 8 bases and 5 bases, there was a span of 15 bases. This CDR3 is 13 amino acids long. Germline V gene data show CDR1 as MNHEY and CDR2 as SMNVEV (reference sequence). CDR3: CASRSLGGYGYTF. CDR3 in DNA: TGTGCCAGCCGATCTTTAGGAGGATATGGCTACACCTTC.

The chain is built from TRBV4-1 and TRBJ2-7; 11 positions agree with TRBD2. CDR1 is MGHRA and CDR2 is YSYEKL in the germline V gene. The V and J ends lost 0 bases and 2 bases, in that order; junction bases with no gene match: 9. The CDR3 has 18 amino acids. In DNA form, the CDR3 reads TGCGCCAGCAGCCAAGATACAACTAGCGGGGGCGCCACCTACGAGCAGTACTTC. Amino acids: CASSQDTTSGGATYEQYF.

This chain connects TRBV30 to TRBJ1-1, with a tentative D call TRBD1 (5 bases). This CDR3 region has 13 residues. Per the germline V gene, CDR1 is GTSNPN and CDR2 is SVGIG (reference sequence). The V gene lost 4 bases and the J gene lost 3 bases, with 12 bases spanning the gap. As DNA, the CDR3 is TGTGCCTGGAAATTTGTACAGGACACTGAAGCTTTCTTT. Translation: CAWKFVQDTEAFF.

The V call is TRBV6-5, the J call TRBJ2-5; D is possibly TRBD1 (5 bases). The CDR3 is 13 amino acids. V was cut by 2 bases and J by 5 bases, with 9 bases left in between. Germline CDR1 is MNHEY and CDR2 is SVGAGI. CDR3 loop: CASSYKGPETQYF. As DNA, the CDR3 is TGTGCCAGCAGTTACAAGGGGCCGGAGACCCAGTACTTC.

The gene calls are TRBV28 and TRBJ1-5; D uncertain. From germline, CDR1 is MDHEN and CDR2 SYDVKM. Trimming left V 4 bases short and J 6 bases short, with 13 bases between. CDR3 length equals 14 residues. The CDR3: CASSSPGLGQPQHF. The CDR3 DNA reads as TGTGCCAGCAGTTCACCGGGGTTGGGTCAGCCCCAGCATTTT.

This clone has a single count. The J gene is TRBJ2-1, the V gene TRBV5-1; tentative D call: TRBD2 (6 bases). Germline V gene lookup returns CDR1 SGHRS and CDR2 YFSETQ. Trimming took off 0 bases at V and 5 bases at J, with 12 bases between the two ends. The CDR3 sequence is 15 residues long. CDR3 nucleotides: TGCGCCAGCAGCTTGGCGGGGGAGGACCACAATGAGCAGTTCTTC. Translated: CASSLAGEDHNEQFF. Filled out from reference TRBV5-1 and TRBJ2-1, the complete variable domain reads KAGVTQTPRYLIKTRGQQVTLSCSPISGHRSVSWYQQTPGQGLQFLFEYFSETQRNKGNFPGRFSGRQFSNSRSEMNVSTLELGDSALYLCASSLAGEDHNEQFFGPGTRLTVL.

The V gene is TRBV15, the J gene TRBJ1-4, with D unresolved. Germline CDR1 reads LNHNV; CDR2 reads YYDKDF (reference sequence). V lost 0 bases and J lost 15, with 20 bases in between. The length of the CDR3 is 15 residues. The CDR3 reads CATSREFGPSILLFF. CDR3 sequence (DNA): TGTGCCACCAGCAGAGAATTTGGGCCTTCCATTTTGTTGTTTTTT. Filled out from reference TRBV15 and TRBJ1-4, the complete variable domain reads DAMVIQNPRYQVTQFGKPVTLSCSQTLNHNVMYWYQQKSSQAPKLLFHYYDKDFNNEADTPDNFQSRRPNTSFCFLDIRSPGLGDTAMYLCATSREFGPSILLFFGSGTQLSVL.

The chain links TRBV2 to TRBJ2-5; weak D call: TRBD2 (6 bases). Germline CDR1 is SNHLY and CDR2 is FYNNEI. The CDR3 runs 14 residues. The V and J ends lost 4 bases and 5 bases respectively, with 14 bases between them. The CDR3 region is CASSGDWGEETQYF. The CDR3 DNA follows: TGTGCCAGCAGTGGTGACTGGGGGGAGGAGACCCAGTACTTC.

The chain has TRBV30 and TRBJ2-7, with D unclear. The germline V and J ends were trimmed by 0 bases and 11 bases, with 11 bases remaining between them. The CDR3 totals 11 residues. Germline values: CDR1 GTSNPN, CDR2 SVGIG (reference sequence). This chain's CDR3 is CAWSVGLGEYF. In DNA, the CDR3 is TGTGCCTGGAGTGTGGGTCTGGGCGAGTACTTC.

The rearrangement uses TRBV5-4 and TRBJ1-4; 8 nucleotides line up with TRBD1. The CDR3 covers 15 residues. Germline CDR1 reads SGHNT; CDR2 reads YYREEE (reference sequence). The J segment lost 5 bases and the V segment lost 4 bases, leaving 7 bases of the junction unmatched. CDR3 sequence: CASSLDRVANEKLFF. DNA of the CDR3: TGTGCCAGCAGCCTGGACAGGGTTGCGAATGAAAAACTGTTTTTT. Full variable domain (rest looked up from reference TRBV5-4 and TRBJ1-4): ETGVTQSPTHLIKTRGQQVTLRCSSQSGHNTVSWYQQALGQGPQFIFQYYREEENGRGNFPPRFSGLQFPNYSSELNVNALELDDSALYLCASSLDRVANEKLFFGSGTQLSVL.

The chain is built from TRBV23-1 and TRBJ1-2; 7 bases line up with TRBD1. TRBV23-1 is labeled an ORF, and its function is uncertain. V was pared by 8 bases and J by 8 bases, with 17 bases of the junction left unmatched. This CDR3 has 15 amino acids. The CDR3 region has the DNA TGCGCCAGCCCACGGGGACAGCCAACTGTAGGCGGCTACACCTTC. Translation gives CASPRGQPTVGGYTF.

The chain links TRBV29-1 to TRBJ2-3, with 8 bases identical to TRBD1. From germline, CDR1 is SQVTM and CDR2 ANQGSEA. This CDR3 contains 11 residues. The V and J ends lost 4 bases and 10 bases, in that order; junction bases with no gene match: 4. CDR3 protein: CSVAGTGPQYF. For the CDR3, the DNA is TGCAGCGTTGCCGGGACAGGTCCGCAGTATTTT.

This chain connects TRBV5-4 to TRBJ1-2, with TRBD1 matching 7 bases. The CDR3 has 13 residues. Germline CDR1 reads SGHNT; CDR2 reads YYREEE (reference sequence). V shed 4 bases and J 5 bases; nucleotides not matched to a gene: 5. The DNA of the CDR3 is TGTGCCAGCAGCCGAGACAGGGATTATGGCTACACCTTC. Its translation is CASSRDRDYGYTF. The whole variable domain, filled in from reference TRBV5-4 and TRBJ1-2, reads ETGVTQSPTHLIKTRGQQVTLRCSSQSGHNTVSWYQQALGQGPQFIFQYYREEENGRGNFPPRFSGLQFPNYSSELNVNALELDDSALYLCASSRDRDYGYTFGSGTRLTVV.

The J gene is TRBJ2-1, the V gene TRBV27; 14 positions match TRBD2. Germline CDR1 and CDR2: MNHEY and SMNVEV (reference sequence). The CDR3 totals 13 residues. V shed 5 bases, J shed 15 bases, and the junction held 6 bases outside the gene matches. The CDR3 bases are TGTGCCAGCAGTCCCGGACTAGCGGGAGGCACGTTCTTC. Amino acids: CASSPGLAGGTFF.

The chain is built from TRBV15 and TRBJ2-3, with a weak D call TRBD1 (8 bases). The CDR3 loop spans 15 amino acids. Trimming removed 3 bases at V and 4 bases at J, with 14 bases between. Germline CDR1 reads LNHNV; CDR2 reads YYDKDF (reference sequence). The CDR3 coding sequence is TGTGCCACCAGCAGTGAACAGGGGGGGTCAGATACGCAGTATTTT. It translates to CATSSEQGGSDTQYF.

The genes are TRBV2 and TRBJ1-4, with 8 positions matching TRBD1. The CDR3 loop spans 14 amino acids. CDR1 and CDR2 (germline): SNHLY, FYNNEI. V lost 6 bases and J lost 7; bases outside the gene matches: 7. The CDR3 reads CASRIDRGGEKLFF. The DNA of the CDR3 is TGTGCCAGCAGGATAGACAGGGGAGGTGAAAAACTGTTTTTT.

The rearrangement uses TRBV30 and TRBJ2-1; D is perhaps TRBD2 (5 bases). The V end lost 0 bases, the J end lost 2 bases, and 14 bases lay between the germline ends. The CDR3 is 16 amino acids. Germline lookup yields CDR1 GTSNPN and CDR2 SVGIG (reference sequence). The CDR3 reads CAWSVEGSPPYNEQFF. The CDR3 bases are TGTGCCTGGAGTGTAGAGGGCTCCCCCCCCTACAATGAGCAGTTCTTC. The full variable domain, in which reference TRBV30 and TRBJ2-1 provide the parts outside the CDR3, is SQTIHQWPATLVQPVGSPLSLECTVEGTSNPNLYWYRQAAGRGLQLLFYSVGIGQISSEVPQNLSASRPQDRQFILSSKKLLLSDSGFYLCAWSVEGSPPYNEQFFGPGTRLTVL.

The rearrangement joins TRBV5-1 to TRBJ2-2; the match to TRBD1 covers 9 bases. CDR3 length: 15 amino acids. Trimming removed 3 bases from V and 5 bases from J; junction bases left unmatched: 5. Germline V lookup: CDR1 SGHRS, CDR2 YFSETQ. This CDR3 reads CASSYRTGETGELFF. DNA of the CDR3: TGCGCCAGCAGCTATCGGACAGGGGAGACCGGGGAGCTGTTTTTT.